One sample yielded the 8 T cell receptor beta chains listed below, sequenced in a study of CD8 T cells in ankylosing spondylitis. General observations from the study: Characteristic, it appeared, of ankylosing spondylitis blood was a TCR beta motif of eight or nine highly homologous variants.

These receptors have no known antigen. TCRdb recomputed calls from the 5' RACE reads with MiXCR, one row per CDR3 protein. The data show roughly 350,000 distinct CDR3 sequences, with roughly 8% seen just once and roughly 14% held by the top ten. Sequenced sample: blood, either unsorted or a sorted T cell fraction (not recorded which). These receptors all come from a male donor with ankylosing spondylitis.

The chain employs TRBV6-2 or TRBV6-3 and TRBJ2-7; TRBD2 aligns across 7 bases. The CDR3 spans 15 residues. Germline V lookup: CDR1 MNHEY, CDR2 SVGEGT. V trimming: 6 bases; J trimming: 1 base; junction bases outside the gene matches: 9. This CDR3 is CASRPLGRGSYEQYF. CDR3 nucleotide sequence: TGTGCCAGCAGACCCCTCGGGCGGGGGTCCTACGAGCAGTACTTC.

The chain employs TRBV12-3 or TRBV12-4 and TRBJ1-1; TRBD1 might be the D (5 bases). V gave up 8 bases and J gave up 10 bases, with 23 bases separating them. The CDR3 runs to 14 residues. The CDR3 here is CASHPIAGISAAFF. The DNA of the CDR3 is TGTGCCAGCCACCCGATAGCAGGGATTTCTGCAGCTTTCTTT.

CDR3 residues: CASSSSGMGGETQYF. The CDR3 region has the DNA TGTGCCAGCAGCTCCAGCGGGATGGGGGGAGAGACCCAGTACTTC. The rearrangement joins TRBV13 to TRBJ2-5; 7 bases line up with TRBD2. This CDR3 contains 15 residues. With 4 bases clipped from V and 4 bases from J, the junction kept 9 bases outside the gene matches. Per the germline V gene, CDR1 is PRHDT and CDR2 is FYEKMQ (reference sequence).

The genes are TRBV20-1 and TRBJ1-5, with 9 bases lining up with TRBD1. Germline-derived CDR1 and CDR2 are DFQATT and SNEGSKA (reference sequence). The CDR3 is made up of 13 amino acids. Trimming took 6 bases from V and 7 from J; bases not matched to a gene: 7. The CDR3 here is CSAQGQGQQPQHF. The CDR3 DNA is TGCAGTGCCCAGGGACAGGGTCAGCAGCCCCAGCATTTT.

This clonotype has just a few counts. This sequence joins TRBV7-2 and TRBJ2-3, with D possibly being TRBD2 (6 bases). Trimming stripped 5 bases from V and 0 bases from J, with 12 bases between. The V gene's germline CDR1 is SGHTA and CDR2 FQGNSA. This CDR3 is built from 15 residues. The CDR3 spells CASSPAGLSTDTQYF. DNA of the CDR3: TGTGCCAGCAGCCCCGCGGGACTTAGCACAGATACGCAGTATTTT.

This clonotype occurred many times. The rearrangement links TRBV4-2 to TRBJ2-1; D may correspond to TRBD1 or TRBD2 (6 bases each). With 2 bases removed from V and 2 bases from J, the gap between germline ends came to 16 bases. CDR3 length: 17 amino acids. CDR1 LGHNA and CDR2 YNFKEQ come from the germline V gene. The CDR3 coding sequence is TGTGCCAGCAGCCAATGGGTCGTCGGGGGCGCCTACAATGAGCAGTTCTTC. As protein: CASSQWVVGGAYNEQFF.

The J gene is TRBJ2-7, the V gene TRBV20-1; D is unclear. Germline V gene data show CDR1 as DFQATT and CDR2 as SNEGSKA (reference sequence). The CDR3 contains 12 residues. With 5 bases removed from V and 1 base from J, the gap between germline ends came to 9 bases. CDR3 protein: CSAAPRSYEQYF. CDR3 DNA sequence: TGCAGTGCTGCCCCTAGGTCCTACGAGCAGTACTTC.

The genes are TRBV28 and TRBJ2-7; no clear D gene. The germline CDR1 and CDR2 sequences are MDHEN and SYDVKM. The CDR3 totals 11 residues. V was trimmed by 6 bases and J by 12 bases, leaving 15 bases between them. The CDR3 DNA sequence: TGTGCCAGCAGCGCGCCGGGCGCCGCGTACTTC. It specifies CASSAPGAAYF.